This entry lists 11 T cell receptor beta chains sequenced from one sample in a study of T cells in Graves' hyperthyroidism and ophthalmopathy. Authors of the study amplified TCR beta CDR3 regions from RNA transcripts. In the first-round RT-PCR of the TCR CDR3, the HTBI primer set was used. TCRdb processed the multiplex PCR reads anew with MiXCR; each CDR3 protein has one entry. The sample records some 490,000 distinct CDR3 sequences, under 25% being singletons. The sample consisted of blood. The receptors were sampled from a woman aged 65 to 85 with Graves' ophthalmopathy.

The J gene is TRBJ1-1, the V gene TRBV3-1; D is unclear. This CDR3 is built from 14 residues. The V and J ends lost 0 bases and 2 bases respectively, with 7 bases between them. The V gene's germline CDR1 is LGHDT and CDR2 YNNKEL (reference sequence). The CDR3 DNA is TGTGCCAGCAGCCAAGACTCGGATAACACTGAAGCTTTCTTT. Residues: CASSQDSDNTEAFF. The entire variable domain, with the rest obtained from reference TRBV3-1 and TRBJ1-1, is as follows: DTAVSQTPKYLVTQMGNDKSIKCEQNLGHDTMYWYKQDSKKFLKIMFSYNNKELIINETVPNRFSPKSPDKAHLNLHINSLELGDSAVYFCASSQDSDNTEAFFGQGTRLTVV.

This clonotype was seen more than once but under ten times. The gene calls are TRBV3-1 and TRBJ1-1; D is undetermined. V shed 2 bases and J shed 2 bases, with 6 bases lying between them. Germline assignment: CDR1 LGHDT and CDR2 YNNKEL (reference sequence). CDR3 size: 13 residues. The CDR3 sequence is CASSQRENTEAFF. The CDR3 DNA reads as TGTGCCAGCAGCCAACGCGAAAACACTGAAGCTTTCTTT.

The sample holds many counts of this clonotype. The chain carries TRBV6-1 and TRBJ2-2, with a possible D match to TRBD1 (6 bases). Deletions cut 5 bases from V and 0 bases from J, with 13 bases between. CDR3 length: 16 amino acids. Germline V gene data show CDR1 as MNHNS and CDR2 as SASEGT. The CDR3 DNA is TGTGCCAGCAGTCCCCCCCAGGGGCCGAACACCGGGGAGCTGTTTTTT. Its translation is CASSPPQGPNTGELFF.

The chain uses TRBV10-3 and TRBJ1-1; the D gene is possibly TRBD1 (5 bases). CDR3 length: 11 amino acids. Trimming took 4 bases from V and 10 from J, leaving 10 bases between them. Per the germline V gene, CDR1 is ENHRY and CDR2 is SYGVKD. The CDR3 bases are TGTGCCATCAGTGCGCAGGGTGGAGCTTTCTTT. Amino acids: CAISAQGGAFF.

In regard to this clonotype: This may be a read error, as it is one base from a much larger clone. The chain's CDR3 is CTSSHSAGGPYNEQFF. In DNA form, the CDR3 reads TGTACCAGCAGCCATTCCGCGGGAGGGCCTTACAATGAGCAGTTCTTC. This chain uses TRBV3-1 with TRBJ2-1; 9 positions match TRBD2. Germline values: CDR1 LGHDT, CDR2 YNNKEL (reference sequence). The length of the CDR3 is 16 residues.

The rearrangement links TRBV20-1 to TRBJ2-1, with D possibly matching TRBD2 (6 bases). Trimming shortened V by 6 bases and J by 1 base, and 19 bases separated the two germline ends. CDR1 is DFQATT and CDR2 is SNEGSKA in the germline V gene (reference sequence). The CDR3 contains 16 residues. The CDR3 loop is CSAQGRGGWSYNEQFF. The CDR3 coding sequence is TGCAGTGCCCAAGGACGCGGAGGGTGGTCCTACAATGAGCAGTTCTTC.

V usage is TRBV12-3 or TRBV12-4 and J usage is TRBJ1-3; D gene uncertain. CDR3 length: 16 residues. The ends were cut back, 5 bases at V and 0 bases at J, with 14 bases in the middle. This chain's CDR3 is CASSPPTKSSGNTIYF. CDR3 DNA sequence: TGTGCCAGCAGTCCCCCAACAAAGAGCTCTGGAAACACCATATATTTT.

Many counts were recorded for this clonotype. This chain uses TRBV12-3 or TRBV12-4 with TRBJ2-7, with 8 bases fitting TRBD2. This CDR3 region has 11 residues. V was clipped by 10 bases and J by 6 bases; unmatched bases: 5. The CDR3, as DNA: TGTGCCATACGGGAGGGCCCCGAGCAGTACTTC. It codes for CAIREGPEQYF.

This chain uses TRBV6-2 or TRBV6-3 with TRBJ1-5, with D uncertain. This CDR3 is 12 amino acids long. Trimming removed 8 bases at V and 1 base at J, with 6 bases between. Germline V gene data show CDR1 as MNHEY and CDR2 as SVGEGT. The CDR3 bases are TGTGCCAGCGCGACAAGCAATCAGCCCCAGCATTTT. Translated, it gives CASATSNQPQHF.

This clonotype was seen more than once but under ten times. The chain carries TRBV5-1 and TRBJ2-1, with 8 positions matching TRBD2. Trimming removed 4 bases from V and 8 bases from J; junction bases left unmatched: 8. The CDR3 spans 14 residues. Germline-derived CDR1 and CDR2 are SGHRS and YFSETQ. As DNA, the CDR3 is TGCGCCAGCAGCCAAGCGGGAGTAATTGATGAGCAGTTCTTC. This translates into CASSQAGVIDEQFF.

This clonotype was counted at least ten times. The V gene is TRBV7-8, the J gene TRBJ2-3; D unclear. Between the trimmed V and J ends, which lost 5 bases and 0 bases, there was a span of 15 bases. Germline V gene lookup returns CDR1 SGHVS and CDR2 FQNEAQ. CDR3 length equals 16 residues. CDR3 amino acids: CASSLPGSPSTDTQYF. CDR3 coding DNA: TGTGCCAGCAGCCTACCAGGAAGTCCTAGCACAGATACGCAGTATTTT.